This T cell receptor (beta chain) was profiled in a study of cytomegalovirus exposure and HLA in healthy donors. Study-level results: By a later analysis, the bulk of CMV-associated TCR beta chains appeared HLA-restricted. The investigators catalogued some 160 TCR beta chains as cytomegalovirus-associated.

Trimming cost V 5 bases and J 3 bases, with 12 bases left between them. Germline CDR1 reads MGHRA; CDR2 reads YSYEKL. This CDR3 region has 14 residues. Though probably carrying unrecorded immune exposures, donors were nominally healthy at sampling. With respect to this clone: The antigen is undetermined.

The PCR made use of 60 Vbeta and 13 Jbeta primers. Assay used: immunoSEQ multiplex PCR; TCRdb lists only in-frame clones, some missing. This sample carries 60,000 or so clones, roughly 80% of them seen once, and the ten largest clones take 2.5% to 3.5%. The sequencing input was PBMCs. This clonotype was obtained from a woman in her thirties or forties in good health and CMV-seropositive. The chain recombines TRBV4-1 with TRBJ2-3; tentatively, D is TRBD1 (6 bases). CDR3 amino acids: CASSATGSTDTQYF. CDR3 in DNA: TGCGCCAGCAGCGCCACAGGGTCGACAGATACGCAGTATTTT.